Following are 18 T cell receptor beta chains from one sample sequenced in a study of blood T cell repertoires in COVID-19. Sequencing used immunoSEQ multiplex PCR; TCRdb keeps in-frame clones, though not all of them. The sample lists 140,000 to 150,000 clones; approximately 85% were seen once. The sequenced sample consisted of peripheral blood. These receptor sequences come from a man aged 65 to 79 with acute or convalescent COVID-19.

J is TRBJ1-6 and V is TRBV7-2, with a tentative D call TRBD1 (5 bases). V was trimmed by 0 bases and J by 7 bases, leaving 10 bases between them. The CDR3 runs to 15 residues. CDR1 and CDR2 from the germline V gene are SGHTA and FQGNSA. CDR3 DNA sequence: TGTGCCAGCAGCTTAGCGATCCGGGGGAATTCACCCCTCCACTTT. The encoded protein is CASSLAIRGNSPLHF.

The genes are TRBV18 and TRBJ2-2; TRBD2 agrees at 8 bases. Germline CDR1 and CDR2: KGHSH and LQKENI. V dropped 0 bases and J dropped 6; count of bases not matched to a gene: 9. The CDR3 is 17 residues long. CDR3 residues: CASSPPATGGPAGELFF. DNA of the CDR3: TGTGCCAGCTCACCACCGGCGACGGGGGGGCCCGCCGGGGAGCTGTTTTTT.

This clone was counted between two and nine times. The V call is TRBV6-5, the J call TRBJ1-6, with D possibly being TRBD1 (6 bases). The V end was cut by 6 bases, the J end by 5 bases, with 11 bases between. The CDR3 spans 14 residues. Germline V CDR1 and CDR2: MNHEY, SVGAGI. The CDR3 DNA sequence: TGTGCCAGCAGCTGGACAGTAGATAATTCACCCCTCCACTTT. This translates into CASSWTVDNSPLHF.

CDR3 residues: CAIQTSGGSPRTDTQYF. In nucleotides, the CDR3 is TGCGCCATCCAGACTAGCGGGGGGTCGCCTCGCACAGATACGCAGTATTTT. The chain combines TRBV5-1 with TRBJ2-3; TRBD2 matches 13 bases. Germline lookup yields CDR1 SGHRS and CDR2 YFSETQ. This CDR3 comprises 17 residues. V was pared by 9 bases and J by 1 base, with 11 bases of the junction left unmatched.

This sequence joins TRBV6-5 and TRBJ2-2; TRBD2 agrees at 8 bases. This CDR3 has 15 amino acids. The germline V gene encodes CDR1 MNHEY and CDR2 SVGAGI. V dropped 5 bases and J dropped 2; count of bases not matched to a gene: 4. In DNA, the CDR3 is TGTGCCAGCAGTAAGCTAGCGGGTAACACCGGGGAGCTGTTTTTT. This codes for CASSKLAGNTGELFF.

As to this clone: Additional DNA sequences in this sample encode the identical CDR3. The chain couples TRBV18 to TRBJ2-5; maybe TRBD1 (6 bases). The germline V gene has CDR1 KGHSH and CDR2 LQKENI. The CDR3 is made up of 13 amino acids. V was trimmed by 4 bases and J by 3 bases, leaving 9 bases between them. CDR3 nucleotide sequence: TGTGCCAGCTCACTTGGACAGAAAGAGACCCAGTACTTC. This codes for CASSLGQKETQYF. The entire variable domain, with the rest obtained from reference TRBV18 and TRBJ2-5, is as follows: NAGVMQNPRHLVRRRGQEARLRCSPMKGHSHVYWYRQLPEEGLKFMVYLQKENIIDESGMPKERFSAEFPKEGPSILRIQQVVRGDSAAYFCASSLGQKETQYFGPGTRLLVL.

This chain joins TRBV6-2 or TRBV6-3 and TRBJ2-7; D not resolved. This CDR3 contains 14 residues. The germline gives CDR1 MNHEY, CDR2 SVGEGT. Trimming cost V 2 bases and J 6 bases, with 14 bases left between them. The CDR3 loop is CASSYAARGSEQYF. The CDR3, as DNA: TGTGCCAGCAGTTACGCCGCGAGAGGAAGCGAGCAGTACTTC.

This rearrangement joins TRBV7-2 to TRBJ2-7; D not certain. Per the germline V gene, CDR1 is SGHTA and CDR2 is FQGNSA. The V and J ends lost 1 base and 2 bases respectively, with 9 bases between them. This CDR3 is built from 14 residues. The DNA for the CDR3 is TGTGCCAGCAGCTTAGGACTGCAAGCCTACGAGCAGTACTTC. This codes for CASSLGLQAYEQYF. Looking up the rest from reference TRBV7-2 and TRBJ2-7 gives the full variable domain: GAGVSQSPSNKVTEKGKDVELRCDPISGHTALYWYRQSLGQGLEFLIYFQGNSAPDKSGLPSDRFSAERTGGSVSTLTIQRTQQEDSAVYLCASSLGLQAYEQYFGPGTRLTVT.

The CDR3 sequence is CASSQHQGKRSNQPQHF. The CDR3 DNA reads TGTGCCAGCAGTCAACATCAGGGGAAGAGGAGCAATCAGCCCCAGCATTTT. The chain joins TRBV27 to TRBJ1-5; TRBD1 is a possible D gene (6 bases). Germline V gives CDR1 MNHEY, CDR2 SMNVEV (reference sequence). The CDR3 length is 17 residues. V shed 5 bases and J shed 1 base, with 18 bases lying between them.

This clone was seen only once. This chain's CDR3 is CASSAQKTSGSFYEQYF. The CDR3 coding sequence is TGTGCCAGCAGTGCCCAGAAGACTAGCGGGAGTTTCTACGAGCAGTACTTC. The chain has TRBV6-1 and TRBJ2-7; 12 positions agree with TRBD2. This CDR3 has 17 residues. From germline, CDR1 is MNHNS and CDR2 SASEGT. V trimming: 4 bases; J trimming: 3 bases; junction bases outside the gene matches: 10.

The rearrangement links TRBV28 to TRBJ2-7; 8 nucleotides match TRBD2. CDR3 size: 14 residues. CDR1 MDHEN and CDR2 SYDVKM come from the germline V gene. Trimming cost V 3 bases and J 2 bases; bases outside gene matches: 3. The CDR3 nucleotides read TGTGCCAGCAGTTTCCCCGGGAGGGCCTACGAGCAGTACTTC. This sequence encodes CASSFPGRAYEQYF.

The rearrangement joins TRBV28 to TRBJ1-1; weak D call: TRBD1 (5 bases). Germline V gene data show CDR1 as MDHEN and CDR2 as SYDVKM. The CDR3 has 12 amino acids. Trimming took off 8 bases at V and 5 bases at J, with 12 bases between the two ends. CDR3 sequence: CASGPGGTEAFF. CDR3 DNA: TGTGCCAGCGGTCCGGGGGGGACTGAAGCTTTCTTT.

This clone was counted a single time. The V and J genes are TRBV3-1 (or the pseudogene TRBV3-2) and TRBJ1-2, with 7 bases fitting TRBD1. The CDR3 consists of 17 residues. V was clipped by 0 bases and J by 3 bases; unmatched bases: 10. Germline assignment: CDR1 LGHDT and CDR2 YNNKEL (reference sequence). The CDR3 sequence: CASSQERSSGQDYGYTF. The CDR3 DNA reads TGTGCCAGCAGCCAAGAGCGGAGTAGCGGACAGGACTATGGCTACACCTTC.

The chain combines TRBV5-6 with TRBJ1-6; no reliable D call. The CDR3 totals 14 residues. CDR1 and CDR2 (germline): SGHDT, YYEEEE. V was trimmed by 0 bases and J by 10 bases, leaving 11 bases between them. The CDR3 sequence is CASSLAVIPSPLHF. DNA for the CDR3: TGTGCCAGCAGCTTGGCGGTGATACCATCACCCCTCCACTTT.

The rearrangement links TRBV30 to TRBJ1-5; D may be TRBD1 (5 bases). Germline loops: CDR1 GTSNPN, CDR2 SVGIG (reference sequence). The CDR3 is 12 amino acids. Deletions cut 0 bases from V and 5 bases from J, with 5 bases between. The CDR3 sequence: CAWSVQDQPQHF. The DNA for the CDR3 is TGTGCCTGGAGTGTACAGGATCAGCCCCAGCATTTT.

This sequence joins TRBV19 and TRBJ1-1, with D possibly being TRBD1 (5 bases). Germline CDR1 reads LNHDA; CDR2 reads SQIVND (reference sequence). This CDR3 is 14 amino acids long. With 8 bases removed from V and 4 bases from J, the gap between germline ends came to 17 bases. The CDR3 DNA follows: TGTGCCAGTCGAACCAGGGTAGGGGTCACTGAAGCTTTCTTT. This encodes CASRTRVGVTEAFF.

This sequence joins TRBV6-1 and TRBJ1-4; 7 bases map to TRBD1. Looked up from germline, CDR1 is MNHNS and CDR2 is SASEGT. Trimming at V came to 2 bases and at J to 10 bases, leaving 19 bases not matched to a gene. The length of the CDR3 is 18 residues. DNA for the CDR3: TGTGCCAGCAGTGAATTTACGACAGGGCGAGGCCTTCGGGGAAAACTGTTTTTT. It yields the protein CASSEFTTGRGLRGKLFF.

The chain carries TRBV2 and TRBJ2-1; 11 nucleotides line up with TRBD2. Losses at the gene ends were 6 bases for V and 9 bases for J; bases not matched to a gene: 10. Germline assignment: CDR1 SNHLY and CDR2 FYNNEI. This CDR3 contains 15 residues. CDR3 nucleotide sequence: TGTGCCAGCAGCGACGTAGCGGGGGGGCGCGGTGAGCAGTTCTTC. Encoded protein: CASSDVAGGRGEQFF. Combining the CDR3 with reference TRBV2 and TRBJ2-1 gives the whole variable domain EPEVTQTPSHQVTQMGQEVILRCVPISNHLYFYWYRQILGQKVEFLVSFYNNEISEKSEIFDDQFSVERPDGSNFTLKIRSTKLEDSAMYFCASSDVAGGRGEQFFGPGTRLTVL.